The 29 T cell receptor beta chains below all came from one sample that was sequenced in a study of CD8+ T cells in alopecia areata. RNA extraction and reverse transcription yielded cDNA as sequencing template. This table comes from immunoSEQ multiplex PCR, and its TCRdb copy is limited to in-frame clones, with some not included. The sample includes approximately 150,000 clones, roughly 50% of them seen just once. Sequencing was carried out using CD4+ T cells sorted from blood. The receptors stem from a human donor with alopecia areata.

The CDR3 sequence is CASRRLAGGAYNEQFF. The CDR3 DNA is TGCGCCAGCAGAAGACTAGCGGGAGGTGCCTACAATGAGCAGTTCTTC. The chain couples TRBV5-1 to TRBJ2-1; 13 nucleotides line up with TRBD2. The V and J ends lost 5 bases and 2 bases, in that order; junction bases with no gene match: 4. This CDR3 comprises 16 residues. The germline CDR1 and CDR2 sequences are SGHRS and YFSETQ.

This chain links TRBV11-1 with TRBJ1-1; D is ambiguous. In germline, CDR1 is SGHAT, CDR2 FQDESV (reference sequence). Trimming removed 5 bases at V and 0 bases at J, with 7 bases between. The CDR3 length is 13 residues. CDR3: CASSARMNTEAFF. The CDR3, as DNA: TGTGCCAGCAGCGCCCGCATGAACACTGAAGCTTTCTTT.

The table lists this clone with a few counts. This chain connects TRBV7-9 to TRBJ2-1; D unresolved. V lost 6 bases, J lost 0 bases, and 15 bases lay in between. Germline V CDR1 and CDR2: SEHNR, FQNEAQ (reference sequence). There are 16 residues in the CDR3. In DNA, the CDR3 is TGTGCCAGCAGTCGTAAGGCTCTAAGCTCCTACAATGAGCAGTTCTTC. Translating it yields CASSRKALSSYNEQFF.

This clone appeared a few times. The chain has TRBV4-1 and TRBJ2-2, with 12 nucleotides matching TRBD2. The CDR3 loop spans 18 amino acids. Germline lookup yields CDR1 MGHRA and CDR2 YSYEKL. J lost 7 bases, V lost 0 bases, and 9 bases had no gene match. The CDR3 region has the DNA TGCGCCAGCAGCCAAGAAGGACTAGCGGGAAAGCGGGTCGGGGAGCTGTTTTTT. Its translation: CASSQEGLAGKRVGELFF.

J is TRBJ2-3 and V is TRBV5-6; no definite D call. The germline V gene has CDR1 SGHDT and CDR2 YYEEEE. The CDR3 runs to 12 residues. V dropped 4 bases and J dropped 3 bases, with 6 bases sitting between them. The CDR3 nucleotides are TGTGCCAGCAGCCGCACAACAGATACGCAGTATTTT. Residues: CASSRTTDTQYF.

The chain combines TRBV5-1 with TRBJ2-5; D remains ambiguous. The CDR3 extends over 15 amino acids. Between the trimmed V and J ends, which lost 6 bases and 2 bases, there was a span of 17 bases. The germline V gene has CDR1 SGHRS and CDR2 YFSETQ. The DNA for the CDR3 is TGCGCCAGCAAGAGCCGTTCCGGAACGCAAGAGACCCAGTACTTC. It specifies CASKSRSGTQETQYF.

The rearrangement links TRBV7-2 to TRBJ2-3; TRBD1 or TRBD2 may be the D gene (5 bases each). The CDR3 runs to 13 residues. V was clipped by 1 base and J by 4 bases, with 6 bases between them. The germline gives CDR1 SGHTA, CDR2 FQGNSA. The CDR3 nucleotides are TGTGCCAGCAGCTTAGGGGGGTCAGATACGCAGTATTTT. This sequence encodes CASSLGGSDTQYF. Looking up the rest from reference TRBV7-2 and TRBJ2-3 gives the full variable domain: GAGVSQSPSNKVTEKGKDVELRCDPISGHTALYWYRQSLGQGLEFLIYFQGNSAPDKSGLPSDRFSAERTGGSVSTLTIQRTQQEDSAVYLCASSLGGSDTQYFGPGTRLTVL.

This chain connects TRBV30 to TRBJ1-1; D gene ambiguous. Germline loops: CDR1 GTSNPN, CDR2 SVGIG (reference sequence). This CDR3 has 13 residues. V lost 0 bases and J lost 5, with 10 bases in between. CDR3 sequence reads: CAWSVFLATEAFF. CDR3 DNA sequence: TGTGCCTGGAGTGTATTCCTAGCAACTGAAGCTTTCTTT.

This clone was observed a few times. The DNA for the CDR3 is TGTGCCAGCAGGACACACCGAGGGACTCCAGGGGCTGAGACCCAGTACTTC. Its protein product is CASRTHRGTPGAETQYF. This rearrangement joins TRBV28 to TRBJ2-5, with D perhaps assigned TRBD1 or TRBD2 (6 bases each). Germline V gene lookup returns CDR1 MDHEN and CDR2 SYDVKM. This CDR3 is 17 amino acids long. V dropped 6 bases and J dropped 5 bases, with 25 bases sitting between them.

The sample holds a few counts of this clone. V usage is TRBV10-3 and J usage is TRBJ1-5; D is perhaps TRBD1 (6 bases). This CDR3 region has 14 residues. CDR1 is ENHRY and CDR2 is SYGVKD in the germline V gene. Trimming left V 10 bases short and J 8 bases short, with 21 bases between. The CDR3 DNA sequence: TGTGCCAGCAAGACAGGAGGTCCTATGGAGCCCCAGCATTTT. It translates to CASKTGGPMEPQHF.

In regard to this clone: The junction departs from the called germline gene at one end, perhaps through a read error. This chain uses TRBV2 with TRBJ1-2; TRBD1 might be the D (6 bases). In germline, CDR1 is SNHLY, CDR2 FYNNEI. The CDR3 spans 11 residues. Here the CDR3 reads CASSPQGMAAF. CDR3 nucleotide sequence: TGTGCCAGCAGTCCCCAGGGGATGGCGGCCTTC.

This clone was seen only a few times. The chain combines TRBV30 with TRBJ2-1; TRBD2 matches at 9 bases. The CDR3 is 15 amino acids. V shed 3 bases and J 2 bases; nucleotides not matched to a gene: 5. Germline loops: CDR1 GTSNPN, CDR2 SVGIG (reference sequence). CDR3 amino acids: CAWRPLAGTYNEQFF. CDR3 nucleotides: TGTGCCTGGAGGCCACTAGCGGGCACCTACAATGAGCAGTTCTTC.

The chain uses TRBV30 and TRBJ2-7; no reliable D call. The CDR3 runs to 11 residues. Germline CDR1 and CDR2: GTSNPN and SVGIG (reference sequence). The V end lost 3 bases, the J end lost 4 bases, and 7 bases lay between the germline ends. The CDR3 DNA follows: TGTGCCTGGAGCCCATTGTACGAGCAGTACTTC. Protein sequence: CAWSPLYEQYF.

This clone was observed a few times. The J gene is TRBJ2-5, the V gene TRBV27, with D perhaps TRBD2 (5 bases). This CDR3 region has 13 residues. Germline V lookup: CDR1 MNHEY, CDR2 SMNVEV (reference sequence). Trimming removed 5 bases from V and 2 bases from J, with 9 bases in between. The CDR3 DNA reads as TGTGCCAGCAGTATCCGGGGTCAAGAGACCCAGTACTTC. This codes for CASSIRGQETQYF.

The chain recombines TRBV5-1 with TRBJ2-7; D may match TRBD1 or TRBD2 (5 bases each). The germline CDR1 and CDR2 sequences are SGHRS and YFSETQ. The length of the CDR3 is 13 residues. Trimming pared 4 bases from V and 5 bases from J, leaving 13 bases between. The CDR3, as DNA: TGCGCCAGCAGCCCCCTGAGGGACCACGAGCAGTACTTC. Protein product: CASSPLRDHEQYF.

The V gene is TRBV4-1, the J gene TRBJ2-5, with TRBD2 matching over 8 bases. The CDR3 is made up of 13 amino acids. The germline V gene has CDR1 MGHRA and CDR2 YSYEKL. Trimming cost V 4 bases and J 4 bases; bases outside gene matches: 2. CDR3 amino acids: CASSLGLGETQYF. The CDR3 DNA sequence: TGCGCCAGCAGCCTGGGACTAGGAGAGACCCAGTACTTC.

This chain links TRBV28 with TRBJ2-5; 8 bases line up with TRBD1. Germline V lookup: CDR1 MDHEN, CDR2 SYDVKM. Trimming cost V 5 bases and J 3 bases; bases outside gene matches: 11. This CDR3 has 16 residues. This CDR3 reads CASSRRQGKGEETQYF. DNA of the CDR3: TGTGCCAGCAGTCGACGACAGGGGAAGGGAGAAGAGACCCAGTACTTC. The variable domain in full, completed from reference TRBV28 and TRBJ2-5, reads DVKVTQSSRYLVKRTGEKVFLECVQDMDHENMFWYRQDPGLGLRLIYFSYDVKMKEKGDIPEGYSVSREKKERFSLILESASTNQTSMYLCASSRRQGKGEETQYFGPGTRLLVL.

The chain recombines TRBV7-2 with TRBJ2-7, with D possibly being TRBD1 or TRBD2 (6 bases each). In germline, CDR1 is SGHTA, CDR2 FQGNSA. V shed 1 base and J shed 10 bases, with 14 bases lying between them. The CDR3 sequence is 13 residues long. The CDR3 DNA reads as TGTGCCAGCAGCTTAGGGGGGGCGACGCCTCAGTACTTC. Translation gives CASSLGGATPQYF.

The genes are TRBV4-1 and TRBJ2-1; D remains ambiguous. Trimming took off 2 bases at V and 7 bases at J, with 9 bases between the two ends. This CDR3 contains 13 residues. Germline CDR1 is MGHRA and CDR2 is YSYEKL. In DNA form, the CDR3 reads TGCGCCAGCAGCCAATTGCGTAGGAATGAGCAGTTCTTC. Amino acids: CASSQLRRNEQFF.

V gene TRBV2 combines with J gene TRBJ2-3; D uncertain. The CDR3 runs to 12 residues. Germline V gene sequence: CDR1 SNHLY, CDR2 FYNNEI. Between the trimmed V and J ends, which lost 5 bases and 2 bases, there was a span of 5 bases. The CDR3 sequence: CASSPHTDTQYF. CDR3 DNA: TGTGCCAGCAGTCCCCACACAGATACGCAGTATTTT.

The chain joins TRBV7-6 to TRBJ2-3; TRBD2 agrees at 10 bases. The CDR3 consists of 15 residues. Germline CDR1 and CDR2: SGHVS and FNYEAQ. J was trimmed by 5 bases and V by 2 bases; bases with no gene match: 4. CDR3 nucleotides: TGTGCCAGCAGCTTACTAGCGGGAGCGAGAGATACGCAGTATTTT. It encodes CASSLLAGARDTQYF.

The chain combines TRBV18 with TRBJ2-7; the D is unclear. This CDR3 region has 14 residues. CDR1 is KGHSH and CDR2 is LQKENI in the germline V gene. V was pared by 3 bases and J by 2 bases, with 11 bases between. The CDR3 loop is CASSPGGTAYEQYF. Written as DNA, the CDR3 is TGTGCCAGCTCACCGGGCGGAACCGCCTACGAGCAGTACTTC.

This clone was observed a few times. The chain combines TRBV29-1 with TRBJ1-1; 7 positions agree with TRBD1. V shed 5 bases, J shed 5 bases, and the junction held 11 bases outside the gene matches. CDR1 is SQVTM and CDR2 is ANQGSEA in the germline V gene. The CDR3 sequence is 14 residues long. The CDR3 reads CSVRTGREGTEAFF. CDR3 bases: TGCAGCGTTCGGACAGGTCGGGAGGGGACTGAAGCTTTCTTT.

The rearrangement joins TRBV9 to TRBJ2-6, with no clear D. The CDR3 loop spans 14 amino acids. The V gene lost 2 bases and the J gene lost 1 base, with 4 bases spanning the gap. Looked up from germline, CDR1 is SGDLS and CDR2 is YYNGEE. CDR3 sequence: CASSVVSGANVLTF. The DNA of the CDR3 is TGTGCCAGCAGCGTTGTGTCTGGGGCCAACGTCCTGACTTTC.

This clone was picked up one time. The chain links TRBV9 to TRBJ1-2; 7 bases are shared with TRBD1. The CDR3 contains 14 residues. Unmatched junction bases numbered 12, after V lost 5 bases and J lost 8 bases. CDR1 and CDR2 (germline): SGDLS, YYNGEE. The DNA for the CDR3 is TGTGCCAGCAGGGGATTCAGGGGGAATAACGGCTACACCTTC. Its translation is CASRGFRGNNGYTF.

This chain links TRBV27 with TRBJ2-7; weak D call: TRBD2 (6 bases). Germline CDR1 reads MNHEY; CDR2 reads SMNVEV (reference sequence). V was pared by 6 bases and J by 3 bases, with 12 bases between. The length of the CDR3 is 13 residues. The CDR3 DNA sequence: TGTGCCAGCAGGACTCAGGGAGGCTACGAGCAGTACTTC. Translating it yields CASRTQGGYEQYF.

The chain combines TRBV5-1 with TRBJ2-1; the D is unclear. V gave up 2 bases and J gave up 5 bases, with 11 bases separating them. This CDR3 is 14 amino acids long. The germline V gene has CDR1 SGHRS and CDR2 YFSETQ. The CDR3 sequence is CASSLVLNNNEQFF. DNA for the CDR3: TGCGCCAGCAGCTTAGTCCTAAACAACAATGAGCAGTTCTTC. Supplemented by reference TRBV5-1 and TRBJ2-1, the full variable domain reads KAGVTQTPRYLIKTRGQQVTLSCSPISGHRSVSWYQQTPGQGLQFLFEYFSETQRNKGNFPGRFSGRQFSNSRSEMNVSTLELGDSALYLCASSLVLNNNEQFFGPGTRLTVL.

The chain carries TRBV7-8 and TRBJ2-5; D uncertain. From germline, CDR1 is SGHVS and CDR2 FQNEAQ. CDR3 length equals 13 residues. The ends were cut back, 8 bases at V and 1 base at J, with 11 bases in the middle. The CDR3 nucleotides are TGTGCCAGCGGACCCCCCCGCCAAGAGACCCAGTACTTC. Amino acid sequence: CASGPPRQETQYF.

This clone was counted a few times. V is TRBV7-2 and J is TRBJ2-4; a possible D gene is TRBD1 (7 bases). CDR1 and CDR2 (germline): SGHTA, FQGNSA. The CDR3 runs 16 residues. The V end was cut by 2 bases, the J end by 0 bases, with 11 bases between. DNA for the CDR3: TGTGCCAGCAGCTTATGGAGGGGGCTAGCCAAAAACATTCAGTACTTC. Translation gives CASSLWRGLAKNIQYF.